This passage covers 14 T cell receptor beta chains from one sample sequenced in a study of T cell responses to AZD1222 COVID-19 vaccine. TCRdb's copy holds only in-frame clones and misses some; the assay was immunoSEQ multiplex PCR. The sample records roughly 110,000 clones, around 92% being singletons. The sample here was peripheral blood, taken 28 days after the second AZD1222 dose. The receptor source for this set is an adult who received the AZD1222 COVID-19 vaccine.

J is TRBJ2-3 and V is TRBV24-1; 8 bases align to TRBD1. V shed 9 bases and J 0 bases; nucleotides not matched to a gene: 1. CDR3 length: 13 residues. Germline CDR1 is KGHDR and CDR2 is SFDVKD. This CDR3 reads CATGTGSTDTQYF. For the CDR3, the DNA is TGTGCCACCGGGACAGGTAGCACAGATACGCAGTATTTT.

The J gene is TRBJ2-3, the V gene TRBV5-1; 10 nucleotides match TRBD2. J lost 2 bases, V lost 3 bases, and 9 bases had no gene match. This CDR3 spans 17 amino acids. Germline assignment: CDR1 SGHRS and CDR2 YFSETQ. The CDR3 DNA sequence: TGCGCCAGCAGCTACTGGGGTACTAGCGGGAACACAGATACGCAGTATTTT. This codes for CASSYWGTSGNTDTQYF.

This chain connects TRBV9 to TRBJ2-2; TRBD1 matches 7 bases. Germline V lookup: CDR1 SGDLS, CDR2 YYNGEE. With V trimmed by 4 bases and J by 4 bases, 4 bases remained unmatched. The CDR3 contains 14 residues. The CDR3 coding sequence is TGTGCCAGCAGCCCGACAGGGCCCACCGGGGAGCTGTTTTTT. This gives the protein CASSPTGPTGELFF.

This clone was observed a single time. The chain has TRBV3-1 (or the pseudogene TRBV3-2) and TRBJ2-7, with TRBD1 matching 8 bases. Losses at the gene ends were 4 bases for V and 2 bases for J; bases not matched to a gene: 7. This CDR3 is 15 amino acids long. Germline assignment: CDR1 LGHDT and CDR2 YNNKEL (reference sequence). CDR3: CASSPPGQETYEQYF. CDR3 DNA: TGTGCCAGCAGCCCCCCGGGACAGGAGACCTACGAGCAGTACTTC.

The V call is TRBV5-1, the J call TRBJ2-1; D unclear. The CDR3 loop spans 12 amino acids. V was pared by 0 bases and J by 6 bases, with 4 bases between. Germline V lookup: CDR1 SGHRS, CDR2 YFSETQ. The CDR3 coding sequence is TGCGCCAGCAGCTTGGAGGGCAATGAGCAGTTCTTC. Its protein is CASSLEGNEQFF.

The chain combines TRBV4-2 with TRBJ2-1; TRBD2 is a possible D gene (6 bases). This CDR3 region has 16 residues. Germline CDR1 is LGHNA and CDR2 is YNFKEQ. V was cut by 0 bases and J by 5 bases, with 14 bases left in between. The CDR3 region has the DNA TGTGCCAGCAGCCAAGAGGACGGGAGTCCCCACAATGAGCAGTTCTTC. Amino acids: CASSQEDGSPHNEQFF.

This rearrangement joins TRBV28 to TRBJ2-5, with 8 bases lining up with TRBD2. Germline V lookup: CDR1 MDHEN, CDR2 SYDVKM. The CDR3 length is 13 residues. The V and J ends lost 6 bases and 4 bases, in that order; junction bases with no gene match: 4. The CDR3 DNA reads as TGTGCCAGCAGGTCCGGGAGGGTAGAGACCCAGTACTTC. This sequence encodes CASRSGRVETQYF.

This chain connects TRBV6-4 to TRBJ2-2, with a possible D match to TRBD2 (6 bases). Trimming cost V 8 bases and J 3 bases, with 7 bases left between them. The length of the CDR3 is 12 residues. The germline CDR1 and CDR2 sequences are MRHNA and SNTAGT. As DNA, the CDR3 is TGTGCCAGCGCGGGGTACACCGGGGAGCTGTTTTTT. Translating gives CASAGYTGELFF.

This chain uses TRBV4-3 with TRBJ1-3, with 7 bases matching TRBD1. Germline V gives CDR1 LGHNA, CDR2 YSLEER. The CDR3 is 17 residues long. V trimming: 0 bases; J trimming: 1 base; junction bases outside the gene matches: 6. The CDR3 reads CASSQDLARGSGNTIYF. CDR3 nucleotides: TGCGCCAGCAGCCAAGATTTAGCCAGGGGGTCTGGAAACACCATATATTTT.

The CDR3 coding sequence is TGTGCCAGTACAAGGGGTCGGGAGAACACTGAAGCTTTCTTT. It specifies CASTRGRENTEAFF. The gene calls are TRBV14 and TRBJ1-1; D possibly corresponds to TRBD1 (5 bases). V lost 9 bases and J 1 base, leaving 15 bases between the germline ends. CDR3 length: 14 amino acids. CDR1 and CDR2 (germline): SGHDN, FVKESK.

This clone was detected only once. J is TRBJ2-7 and V is TRBV10-3; 9 nucleotides align to TRBD1. Germline values: CDR1 ENHRY, CDR2 SYGVKD. This CDR3 comprises 14 residues. V lost 5 bases, J lost 3 bases, and 5 bases stayed unmatched. CDR3 coding DNA: TGTGCCATCAGTTTAGGGACAGGGAGCTACGAGCAGTACTTC. It yields the protein CAISLGTGSYEQYF.

The chain is built from TRBV27 and TRBJ1-1, with TRBD1 matching over 8 bases. In germline, CDR1 is MNHEY, CDR2 SMNVEV (reference sequence). The V and J ends lost 2 bases and 1 base, in that order; junction bases with no gene match: 3. This CDR3 spans 15 amino acids. Written as DNA, the CDR3 is TGTGCCAGCAGTTTAGAAGGGACAGGGAACACTGAAGCTTTCTTT. This sequence encodes CASSLEGTGNTEAFF.

This rearrangement joins TRBV5-8 to TRBJ1-5; D call uncertain. With 4 bases removed from V and 0 bases from J, the gap between germline ends came to 11 bases. CDR3 length: 15 amino acids. Germline V gene lookup returns CDR1 SGHTS and CDR2 YDEGEE. CDR3 sequence reads: CASSPGGYSNQPQHF. The CDR3 DNA reads as TGTGCCAGCAGCCCTGGTGGCTATAGCAATCAGCCCCAGCATTTT.

This chain links TRBV3-1 (or the pseudogene TRBV3-2) with TRBJ2-1, with 11 nucleotides matching TRBD2. The CDR3 covers 13 residues. The germline CDR1 and CDR2 sequences are LGHDT and YNNKEL (reference sequence). Unmatched junction bases numbered 5, after V lost 6 bases and J lost 10 bases. CDR3 amino acids: CASSGLAGLEQFF. CDR3 DNA sequence: TGTGCCAGCAGTGGACTAGCGGGCCTAGAGCAGTTCTTC.